The clone carrying this T cell receptor (beta chain) was counted once. Its antigen is undetermined. This record comes from a study of shared clonotypes between healthy human individuals. On the study more broadly: For every donor, three CD4 naive, three CD4 memory, two CD8 naive and one CD8 memory plates were used.

Study-level findings and limits: It was anticipated that sequencing depth would influence how many clonotypes donors shared. Rarefaction exposed incomplete sorted-subset sequencing despite large depth.

The CDR3 consists of 14 residues. The germline CDR1 and CDR2 sequences are SQVTM and ANQGSEA. Trimming shortened V by 6 bases and J by 1 base, and 14 bases separated the two germline ends. In the sorted-subset replicate PCRs, around 0.2 ug DNA, roughly 29,000 T cell genomes, was used. The data were produced by immunoSEQ multiplex PCR, yet TCRdb's version contains in-frame clones alone and is incomplete. The repertoire holds around 2,000,000 clones, with about 95% as singletons. Terminally differentiated effector memory CD45RA+ cells were excluded by CCR7 positive selection of CD45RO-negative cells. The chain uses TRBV29-1 and TRBJ2-3; TRBD2 might be the D (5 bases). Sequenced sample: naive CD8+ T cells sorted from blood. The TCR was taken from a man younger than 35 in good health. The CDR3 is CSVDRGSGTDTQYF. The CDR3 DNA is TGCAGCGTGGATAGAGGGAGTGGCACAGATACGCAGTATTTT.